These 15 T cell receptor beta chains share one sample of origin, sequenced in a study of cytomegalovirus exposure and HLA in healthy donors. The PCR had 60 Vbeta and 13 Jbeta primers. Clones were read by immunoSEQ multiplex PCR, and TCRdb kept only the in-frame ones, dropping some. Of 150,000 to 180,000 clones detected, over 65% appear once; the ten largest clones hold around 4.1%. The sequencing input was PBMCs. These TCRs come from a woman aged 40 to 49 in good health and CMV-seronegative.

This clone was picked up a small number of times. The chain joins TRBV27 to TRBJ2-7, with D possibly TRBD2 on 5 matching bases. Germline CDR1 is MNHEY and CDR2 is SMNVEV (reference sequence). Trimming shortened V by 5 bases and J by 1 base, and 12 bases separated the two germline ends. There are 14 residues in the CDR3. The CDR3 spells CASSPRDLSYEQYF. In DNA form, the CDR3 reads TGTGCCAGCAGTCCCCGGGATCTTTCCTACGAGCAGTACTTC.

This clone was recorded only once. The V gene is TRBV6-1, the J gene TRBJ2-3, with a tentative D call TRBD2 (6 bases). The CDR3 loop spans 15 amino acids. The ends were cut back, 7 bases at V and 2 bases at J, with 16 bases in the middle. Germline-derived CDR1 and CDR2 are MNHNS and SASEGT. This chain's CDR3 is CASTSGGSDTDTQYF. For the CDR3, the DNA is TGTGCCAGCACCTCCGGGGGATCCGACACAGATACGCAGTATTTT.

The CDR3 reads CASSQVDGQGPNSPLHF. In nucleotides, the CDR3 is TGTGCCAGCAGCCAAGTCGACGGCCAGGGCCCGAATTCACCCCTCCACTTT. V usage is TRBV4-2 and J usage is TRBJ1-6, with D possibly matching TRBD1 (5 bases). Trimming shortened V by 1 base and J by 7 bases, and 17 bases separated the two germline ends. Germline V gene sequence: CDR1 LGHNA, CDR2 YNFKEQ. The length of the CDR3 is 17 residues.

The V and J genes are TRBV2 and TRBJ1-2; 8 bases line up with TRBD1. The CDR3 totals 15 residues. Germline CDR1 is SNHLY and CDR2 is FYNNEI. With 3 bases clipped from V and 2 bases from J, the junction kept 5 bases outside the gene matches. In nucleotides, the CDR3 is TGTGCCAGCAGTGAGACAGGGGCGGGAAACTATGGCTACACCTTC. Encoded protein: CASSETGAGNYGYTF.

This rearrangement joins TRBV6-1 to TRBJ2-7; D may be TRBD2 (6 bases). The germline gives CDR1 MNHNS, CDR2 SASEGT. Trimming took 10 bases from V and 5 from J, leaving 21 bases between them. This CDR3 region has 14 residues. CDR3 region: CATDSGTPTNEQYF. Written as DNA, the CDR3 is TGTGCCACCGATTCGGGGACTCCCACCAACGAGCAGTACTTC.

The rearrangement uses TRBV7-6 and TRBJ1-1; possible D gene TRBD1, 6 bases. This CDR3 region has 16 residues. The V gene lost 5 bases and the J gene lost 4 bases, with 20 bases spanning the gap. From germline, CDR1 is SGHVS and CDR2 FNYEAQ. In nucleotides, the CDR3 is TGTGCCAGCAGCCTAGGGGGGGACCGATACCCCACTGAAGCTTTCTTT. It encodes CASSLGGDRYPTEAFF.

The V gene is TRBV2, the J gene TRBJ1-1, with TRBD1 matching over 9 bases. The length of the CDR3 is 14 residues. After removal of 7 bases from V and 4 bases from J, the junction contained 7 bases not matched to a gene. From germline, CDR1 is SNHLY and CDR2 FYNNEI. The CDR3, as DNA: TGTGCCAGCACCAGACAGGGGGGGAGCACTGAAGCTTTCTTT. It is translated as CASTRQGGSTEAFF. The complete variable domain, with remaining parts taken from reference TRBV2 and TRBJ1-1, reads EPEVTQTPSHQVTQMGQEVILRCVPISNHLYFYWYRQILGQKVEFLVSFYNNEISEKSEIFDDQFSVERPDGSNFTLKIRSTKLEDSAMYFCASTRQGGSTEAFFGQGTRLTVV.

This clone was seen just once. The J gene is TRBJ1-2, the V gene TRBV5-1, with D possibly being TRBD1 (5 bases). Germline V gene data show CDR1 as SGHRS and CDR2 as YFSETQ. Deletions cut 5 bases from V and 6 bases from J, with 20 bases between. The CDR3 consists of 15 residues. The CDR3, as DNA: TGCGCCAGCAGACGGGTGTTGACAGATCCTAATGGCTACACCTTC. Protein product: CASRRVLTDPNGYTF.

The V call is TRBV10-3, the J call TRBJ2-3; TRBD2 matches 15 bases. V lost 3 bases, J lost 2 bases, and 3 bases stayed unmatched. Germline assignment: CDR1 ENHRY and CDR2 SYGVKD. The CDR3 is 17 amino acids. The CDR3 DNA is TGTGCCATCAGTGACCGGACTAGCGGGAGGGACACAGATACGCAGTATTTT. As protein: CAISDRTSGRDTDTQYF.

The chain carries TRBV5-6 and TRBJ1-5; maybe TRBD1 (5 bases). CDR1 is SGHDT and CDR2 is YYEEEE in the germline V gene. Trimming took 3 bases from V and 5 from J, leaving 6 bases between them. The CDR3 is 12 residues long. The CDR3 loop is CASSWGDQPQHF. In DNA, the CDR3 is TGTGCCAGCAGCTGGGGCGATCAGCCCCAGCATTTT.

The CDR3 DNA sequence: TGTGCCACCTGGGACAGGGAGAACTATGGCTACACCTTC. This encodes CATWDRENYGYTF. V usage is TRBV28 and J usage is TRBJ1-2; 9 positions agree with TRBD1. Germline assignment: CDR1 MDHEN and CDR2 SYDVKM. The CDR3 loop spans 13 amino acids. V shed 10 bases, J shed 2 bases, and the junction held 5 bases outside the gene matches.

This chain links TRBV4-1 with TRBJ1-1, with TRBD1 matching over 7 bases. V was clipped by 0 bases and J by 3 bases; unmatched bases: 4. CDR1 is MGHRA and CDR2 is YSYEKL in the germline V gene. This CDR3 has 15 residues. The CDR3 reads CASSQDGQGDTEAFF. CDR3 coding DNA: TGCGCCAGCAGCCAAGACGGGCAGGGGGACACTGAAGCTTTCTTT.

The J gene is TRBJ2-3, the V gene TRBV5-1, with D possibly being TRBD1 (6 bases). The CDR3 runs to 14 residues. Trimming pared 4 bases from V and 4 bases from J, leaving 13 bases between. Germline-derived CDR1 and CDR2 are SGHRS and YFSETQ. The CDR3 DNA follows: TGCGCCAGCAGCATAGGACAGTTCCCAGATACGCAGTATTTT. Amino acids: CASSIGQFPDTQYF.

V is TRBV7-2 and J is TRBJ1-5; D ambiguous. Trimming left V 5 bases short and J 3 bases short, with 5 bases between. CDR3 size: 12 residues. The germline V gene has CDR1 SGHTA and CDR2 FQGNSA. The CDR3 protein is CASSPYNQPQHF. The CDR3 region has the DNA TGTGCCAGCAGCCCGTACAATCAGCCCCAGCATTTT.

The genes are TRBV29-1 and TRBJ2-5; TRBD1 aligns across 7 bases. The germline gives CDR1 SQVTM, CDR2 ANQGSEA. The CDR3 sequence is 13 residues long. V lost 6 bases, J lost 1 base, and 5 bases stayed unmatched. CDR3 sequence reads: CSVSRDSQETQYF. CDR3 DNA sequence: TGCAGCGTCTCACGGGACAGCCAAGAGACCCAGTACTTC.